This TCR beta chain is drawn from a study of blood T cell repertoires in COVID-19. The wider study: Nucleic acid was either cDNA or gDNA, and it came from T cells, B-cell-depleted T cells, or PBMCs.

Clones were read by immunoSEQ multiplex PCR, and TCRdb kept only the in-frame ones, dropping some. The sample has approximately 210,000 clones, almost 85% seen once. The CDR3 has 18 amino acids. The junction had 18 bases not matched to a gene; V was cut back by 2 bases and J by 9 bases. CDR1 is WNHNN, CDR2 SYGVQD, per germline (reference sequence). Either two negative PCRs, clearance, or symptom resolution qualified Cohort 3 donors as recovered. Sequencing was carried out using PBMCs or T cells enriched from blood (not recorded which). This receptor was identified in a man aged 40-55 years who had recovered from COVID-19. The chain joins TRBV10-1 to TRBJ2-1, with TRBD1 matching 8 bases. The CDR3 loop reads CASSEAPSGTGMPSEQFF. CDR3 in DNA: TGCGCCAGCAGTGAGGCCCCTTCGGGGACAGGCATGCCAAGTGAGCAGTTCTTC.